This is a list of T cell receptor beta chains from one sample in a study of cytomegalovirus exposure and HLA in healthy donors. Libraries were prepared by immunoSEQ multiplex PCR; TCRdb keeps only in-frame clonotypes and omits some of them. The profile shows approximately 190,000 clones, about four fifths of them singletons. Material for sequencing was PBMCs. The receptors were sampled from a woman aged 25 to 39 in good health and CMV-seropositive. The CDR3 runs from the conserved cysteine through the conserved F or W. A D gene is named only where the DNA matches it firmly.

J: TRBJ1-1
V: TRBV18
D: -
CDR3: CASSLKYPGTRGTEAFF

J: TRBJ1-4
V: TRBV7-8
D: -
CDR3: CASSLAQGGNEKLFF

J: TRBJ2-1
V: TRBV4-1
D: TRBD2
CDR3: CASSQEDFGGGNEQFF

J: TRBJ2-5
V: TRBV5-1
D: -
CDR3: CASSLGGEGGETQYF

J: TRBJ2-5
V: TRBV9
D: TRBD2
CDR3: CASSFTGLAGDQETQYF

J: TRBJ1-5
V: TRBV19
D: TRBD1
CDR3: CASSTWDRGLGTDNQPQHF

J: TRBJ2-3
V: TRBV28
D: TRBD1
CDR3: CASRGHLGGGRGRPDYTDTQYF

J: TRBJ2-3
V: TRBV9
D: -
CDR3: CASSARGANTDTQYF

J: TRBJ2-3
V: TRBV14
D: -
CDR3: CASSPEGFTDTQYF

J: TRBJ2-6
V: TRBV7-9
D: TRBD1
CDR3: CASSLGGTGHSGANVLTF

J: TRBJ1-5
V: TRBV19
D: TRBD1
CDR3: CASSRPSGTGGGSNQPQHF

J: TRBJ1-2
V: TRBV19
D: -
CDR3: CASSIEGQGLNGYTF

J: TRBJ2-7
V: TRBV18
D: TRBD2
CDR3: CASSPLAGEGEQYF

J: TRBJ2-3
V: TRBV5-1
D: -
CDR3: CASSFFLGSSTDTQYF

J: TRBJ2-6
V: TRBV4-3
D: -
CDR3: CASSSTGSESGANVLTF

J: TRBJ2-5
V: TRBV6-1
D: -
CDR3: CASSEETGRQETQYF

J: TRBJ1-2
V: TRBV4-1
D: -
CDR3: CASSQEFQDSRGYTF